Presented here are 5 T cell receptor beta chains from one specimen sequenced in a study of human T cells and chemical hapten exposure (dated by TCRdb to about 2021). The library came from RACE. The sequencing machine was a NextSeq 500. Using fastp trimming at Q25 and MiXCR clonotype assembly, TCRdb reanalyzed the public sequencing data and kept in-frame beta chains. Identical CDR3 proteins give one entry, which carries the most common genes and DNA. The sample yields a few hundred thousand distinct CDR3 sequences; about 6.9% were counted once. In total, the top ten clones hold around 5.8% of the sample. According to the study, the label for this sample's time point signals: patch test 2, 6 weeks after DPC sensitization. The meaning of the sample's treatment or condition label: therapeutic diphenylcyclopropenone sensitization with weekly scalp DPC. The specimen was whole blood, collected in connection with sensitization to the hapten diphenylcyclopropenone (DPC). Receptors originate from a woman aged 18-29 years with alopecia areata. Some clones in this sample may be carry-over from other donors' samples.

CDR3 sequence: CASSSLAASGGPQDTQYF. CDR3 nucleotides: TGTGCCAGCAGCTCTCTTGCGGCTAGCGGGGGGCCACAAGATACGCAGTATTTT. The chain employs TRBV7-9 and TRBJ2-3, with 11 bases fitting TRBD2. V gave up 4 bases and J gave up 5 bases; unmatched junction bases: 14. Germline lookup yields CDR1 SEHNR and CDR2 FQNEAQ (reference sequence). This CDR3 spans 18 amino acids.

Many counts were recorded for this clonotype. As DNA, the CDR3 is TGTGCCAGCAGTCTAACATACAACTATGGCTACACCTTC. The encoded protein is CASSLTYNYGYTF. The V gene is TRBV7-3, the J gene TRBJ1-2; D gene ambiguous. The germline V gene has CDR1 SGHTA and CDR2 FQGTGA. Trimming shortened V by 6 bases and J by 2 bases, and 10 bases separated the two germline ends. The CDR3 runs 13 residues.

This clonotype occurred many times. J is TRBJ1-2 and V is TRBV20-1; D not resolved. This CDR3 has 12 residues. Between the trimmed V and J ends, which lost 3 bases and 2 bases, there was a span of 7 bases. Germline loops: CDR1 DFQATT, CDR2 SNEGSKA (reference sequence). CDR3 sequence: CSASFENYGYTF. CDR3 DNA sequence: TGCAGTGCTAGTTTCGAGAACTATGGCTACACCTTC.

This clonotype was seen many times. V and J are TRBV28 and TRBJ2-6; the D call may be TRBD1 or TRBD2 (5 bases each). Trimming left V 4 bases short and J 0 bases short, with 7 bases between. The CDR3 runs to 15 residues. Germline V gene lookup returns CDR1 MDHEN and CDR2 SYDVKM. In nucleotides, the CDR3 is TGTGCCAGCAGTTGGGGGAACTCTGGGGCCAACGTCCTGACTTTC. Amino acid sequence: CASSWGNSGANVLTF.

This clonotype was seen a few times. V usage is TRBV29-1 and J usage is TRBJ2-5; maybe TRBD2 (5 bases). Germline CDR1 is SQVTM and CDR2 is ANQGSEA. The CDR3 is 15 residues long. Deletions cut 3 bases from V and 1 base from J, with 15 bases between. CDR3 sequence: CSVDTKSGFQETQYF. CDR3 in DNA: TGCAGCGTTGACACTAAGAGCGGATTCCAAGAGACCCAGTACTTC.